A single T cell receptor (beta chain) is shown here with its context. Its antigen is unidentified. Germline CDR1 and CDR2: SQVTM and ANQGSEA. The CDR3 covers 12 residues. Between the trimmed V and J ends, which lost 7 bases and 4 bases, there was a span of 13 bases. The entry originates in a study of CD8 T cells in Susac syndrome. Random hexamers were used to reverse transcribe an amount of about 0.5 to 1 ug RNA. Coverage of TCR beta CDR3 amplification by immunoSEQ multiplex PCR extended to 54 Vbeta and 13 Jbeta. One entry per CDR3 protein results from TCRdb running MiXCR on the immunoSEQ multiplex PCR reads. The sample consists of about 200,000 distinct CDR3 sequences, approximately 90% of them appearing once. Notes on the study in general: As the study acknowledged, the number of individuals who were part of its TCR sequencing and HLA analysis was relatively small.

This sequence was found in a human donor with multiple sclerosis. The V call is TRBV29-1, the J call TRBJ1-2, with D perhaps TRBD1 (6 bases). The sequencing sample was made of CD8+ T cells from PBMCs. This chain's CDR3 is CSAVGGSYGYTF. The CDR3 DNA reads TGCAGCGCCGTGGGGGGCTCCTATGGCTACACCTTC.